The rows below give T cell receptor beta chains drawn from one sample of a study of CD8 T cells in Susac syndrome. TCRdb processed the immunoSEQ multiplex PCR reads anew with MiXCR; each CDR3 protein has one entry. The table lists 110,000 or so distinct CDR3 sequences, around 90% of them singletons. The sequencing input was CD4+ T cells from PBMCs. The receptors were gathered from a human donor in good health. The CDR3 runs from the conserved cysteine through the conserved F or W.

CDR3	V	J
CASSQSSGRTDTQYF	TRBV3-1	TRBJ2-3
CASSLSADGETQYF	TRBV7-3	TRBJ2-5
CASSLETRSREQYF	TRBV7-9	TRBJ2-7
CASSRDLSYNEQFF	TRBV2	TRBJ2-1
CASTFGTSGNGELFF	TRBV7-2	TRBJ2-2
CASSVTDGYTF	TRBV2	TRBJ1-2
CASSPLGGGPDTQYF	TRBV6-6	TRBJ2-3
CASMNGGNGNTGELFF	TRBV19	TRBJ2-2
CASSYRKRLAGTNNEQFF	TRBV6-2/TRBV6-3	TRBJ2-1
CASSFEGLETQYF	TRBV5-1	TRBJ2-5
CASSFVAQGISGNTIYF	TRBV7-9	TRBJ1-3
CASSQAGNNEQFF	TRBV4-3	TRBJ2-1
CASSGQGYETQYF	TRBV7-2	TRBJ2-5
CASSPSLGSGQPQHF	TRBV6-5	TRBJ1-5
CSVDPDGLREQYF	TRBV29-1	TRBJ2-7
CASSTNQGLSHEQYF	TRBV7-2	TRBJ2-7
CASSSRVTGELFF	TRBV5-4	TRBJ2-2
CSELGTSTDTQYF	TRBV29-1	TRBJ2-3
CASSSLSSGVADTQYF	TRBV5-1	TRBJ2-3
CASSPKTVGYTEAFF	TRBV7-9	TRBJ1-1
CASSLAQGQGTSNIQYF	TRBV5-1	TRBJ2-4
CASSPQGAYNEQFF	TRBV7-9	TRBJ2-1
CASSLQAGGTEQYF	TRBV7-2	TRBJ2-7
CASSTGQGTNTEAFF	TRBV9	TRBJ1-1
CASSLSVKETQYF	TRBV5-1	TRBJ2-5
CSVGGTQTEAFF	TRBV29-1	TRBJ1-1
CATSEERPGTGELFF	TRBV24-1	TRBJ2-2